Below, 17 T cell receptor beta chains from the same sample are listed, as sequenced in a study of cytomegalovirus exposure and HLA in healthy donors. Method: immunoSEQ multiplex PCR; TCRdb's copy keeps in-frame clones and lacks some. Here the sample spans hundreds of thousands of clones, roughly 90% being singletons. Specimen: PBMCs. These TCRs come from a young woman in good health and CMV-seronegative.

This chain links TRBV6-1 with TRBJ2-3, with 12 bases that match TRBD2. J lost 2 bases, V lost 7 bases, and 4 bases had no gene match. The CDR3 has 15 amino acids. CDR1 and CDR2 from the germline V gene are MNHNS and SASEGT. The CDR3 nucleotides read TGTGCCAGCACCCGGACTAGCGGGAACACAGATACGCAGTATTTT. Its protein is CASTRTSGNTDTQYF.

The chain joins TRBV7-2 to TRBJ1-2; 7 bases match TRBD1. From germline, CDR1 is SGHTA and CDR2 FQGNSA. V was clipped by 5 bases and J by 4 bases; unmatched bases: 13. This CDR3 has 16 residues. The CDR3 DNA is TGTGCCAGCAGCCCTACCAGGCAGGACAGGACCTATGGCTACACCTTC. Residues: CASSPTRQDRTYGYTF.

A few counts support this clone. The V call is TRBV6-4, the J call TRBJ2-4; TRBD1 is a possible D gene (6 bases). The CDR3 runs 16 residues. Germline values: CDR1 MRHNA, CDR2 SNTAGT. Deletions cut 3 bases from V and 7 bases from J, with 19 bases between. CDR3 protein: CASSEGGEAGMNIQYF. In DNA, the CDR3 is TGTGCCAGCAGTGAAGGGGGAGAGGCAGGGATGAACATTCAGTACTTC.

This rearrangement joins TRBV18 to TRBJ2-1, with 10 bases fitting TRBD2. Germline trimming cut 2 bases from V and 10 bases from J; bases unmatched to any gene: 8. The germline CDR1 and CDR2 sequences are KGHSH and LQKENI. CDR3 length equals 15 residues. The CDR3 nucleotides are TGTGCCAGCTCACCATTAACTCTAGCGGGAGTGGAGCAGTTCTTC. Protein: CASSPLTLAGVEQFF.

The chain's CDR3 is CASSPRFGFGPGEQYF. DNA for the CDR3: TGTGCCAGCAGTCCCAGATTTGGTTTCGGGCCGGGAGAGCAGTACTTC. The rearrangement uses TRBV27 and TRBJ2-7, with D possibly being TRBD2 (5 bases). Germline CDR1 reads MNHEY; CDR2 reads SMNVEV (reference sequence). V lost 5 bases and J lost 7, with 24 bases in between. This CDR3 has 16 amino acids.

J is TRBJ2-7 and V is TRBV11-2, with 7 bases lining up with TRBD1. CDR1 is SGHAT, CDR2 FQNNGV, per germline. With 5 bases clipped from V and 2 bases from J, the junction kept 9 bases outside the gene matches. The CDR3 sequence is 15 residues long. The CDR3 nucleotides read TGTGCCAGCAGCCTCCGACAGGGATGGGCCTACGAGCAGTACTTC. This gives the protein CASSLRQGWAYEQYF.

The CDR3: CASSHSAGVVAEQYF. CDR3 DNA: TGCGCCAGCAGCCACTCGGCGGGAGTGGTCGCCGAGCAGTACTTC. The chain combines TRBV5-1 with TRBJ2-7, with 7 bases identical to TRBD2. Germline CDR1 is SGHRS and CDR2 is YFSETQ. The CDR3 is 15 residues long. Trimming removed 4 bases from V and 6 bases from J; junction bases left unmatched: 13.

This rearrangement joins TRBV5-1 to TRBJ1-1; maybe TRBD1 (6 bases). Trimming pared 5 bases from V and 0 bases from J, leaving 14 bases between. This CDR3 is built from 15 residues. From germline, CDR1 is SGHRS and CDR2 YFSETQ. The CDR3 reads CASRGGGRLNTEAFF. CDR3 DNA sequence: TGCGCCAGCAGGGGAGGGGGAAGACTGAACACTGAAGCTTTCTTT.

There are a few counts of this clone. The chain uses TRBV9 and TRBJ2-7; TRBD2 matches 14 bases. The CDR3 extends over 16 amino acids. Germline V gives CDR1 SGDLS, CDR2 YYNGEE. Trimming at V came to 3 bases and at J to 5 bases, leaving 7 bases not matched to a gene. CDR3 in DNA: TGTGCCAGCAGCGAGGGACTAGCGGGAGTTAATCACGAGCAGTACTTC. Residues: CASSEGLAGVNHEQYF.

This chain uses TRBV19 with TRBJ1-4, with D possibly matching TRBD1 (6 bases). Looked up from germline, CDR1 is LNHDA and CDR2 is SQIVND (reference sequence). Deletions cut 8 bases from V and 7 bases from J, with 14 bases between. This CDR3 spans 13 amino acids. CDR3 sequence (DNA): TGTGCCAGTTCAACAGGGATAGGTGAAAAACTGTTTTTT. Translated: CASSTGIGEKLFF.

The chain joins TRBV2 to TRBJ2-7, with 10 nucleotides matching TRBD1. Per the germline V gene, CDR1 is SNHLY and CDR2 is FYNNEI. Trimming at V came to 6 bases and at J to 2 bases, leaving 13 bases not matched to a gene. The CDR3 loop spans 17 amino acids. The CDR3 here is CASREPINDRGPYEQYF. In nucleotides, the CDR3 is TGTGCCAGCAGGGAACCAATTAATGACAGGGGGCCCTACGAGCAGTACTTC.

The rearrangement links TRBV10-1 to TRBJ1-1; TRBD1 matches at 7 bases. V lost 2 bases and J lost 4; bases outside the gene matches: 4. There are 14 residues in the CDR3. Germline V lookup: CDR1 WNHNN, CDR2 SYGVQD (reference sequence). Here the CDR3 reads CASSERQGRTEAFF. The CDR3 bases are TGCGCCAGCAGTGAGCGACAGGGACGCACTGAAGCTTTCTTT.

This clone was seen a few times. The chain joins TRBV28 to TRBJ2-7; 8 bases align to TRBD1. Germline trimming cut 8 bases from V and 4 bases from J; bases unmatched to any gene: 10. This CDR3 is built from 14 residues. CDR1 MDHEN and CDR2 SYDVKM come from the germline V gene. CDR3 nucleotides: TGTGCCAGCTACCCCAGGGGGCTAGGGTACGAGCAGTACTTC. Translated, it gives CASYPRGLGYEQYF. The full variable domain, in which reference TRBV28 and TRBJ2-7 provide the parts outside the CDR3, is DVKVTQSSRYLVKRTGEKVFLECVQDMDHENMFWYRQDPGLGLRLIYFSYDVKMKEKGDIPEGYSVSREKKERFSLILESASTNQTSMYLCASYPRGLGYEQYFGPGTRLTVT.

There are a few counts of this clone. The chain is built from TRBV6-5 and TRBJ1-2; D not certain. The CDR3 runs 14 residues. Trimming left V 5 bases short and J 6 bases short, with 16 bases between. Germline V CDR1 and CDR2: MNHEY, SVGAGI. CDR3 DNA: TGTGCCAGCAGTACAAGGACTCGAGGCGATGGCTACACCTTC. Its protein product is CASSTRTRGDGYTF.

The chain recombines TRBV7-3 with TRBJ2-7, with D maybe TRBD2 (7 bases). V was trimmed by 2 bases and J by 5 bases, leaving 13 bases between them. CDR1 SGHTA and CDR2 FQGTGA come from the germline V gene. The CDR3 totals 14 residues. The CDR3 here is CASSLGGGRDEQYF. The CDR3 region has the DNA TGTGCCAGCAGCTTAGGGGGGGGCCGGGACGAGCAGTACTTC.

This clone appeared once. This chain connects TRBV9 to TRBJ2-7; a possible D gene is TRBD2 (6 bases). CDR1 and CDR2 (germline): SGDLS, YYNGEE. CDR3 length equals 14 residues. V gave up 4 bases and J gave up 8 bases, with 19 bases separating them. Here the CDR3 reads CASSLWEAGNKQYF. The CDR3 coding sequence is TGTGCCAGCAGCCTCTGGGAGGCTGGTAACAAGCAGTACTTC.

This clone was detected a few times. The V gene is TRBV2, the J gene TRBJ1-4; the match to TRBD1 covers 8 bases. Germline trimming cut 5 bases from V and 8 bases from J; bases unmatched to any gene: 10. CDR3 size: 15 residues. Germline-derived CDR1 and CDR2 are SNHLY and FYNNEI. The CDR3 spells CASSSRGTGGEKLFF. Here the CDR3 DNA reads TGTGCCAGCAGTTCTAGGGGGACAGGAGGAGAAAAACTGTTTTTT.